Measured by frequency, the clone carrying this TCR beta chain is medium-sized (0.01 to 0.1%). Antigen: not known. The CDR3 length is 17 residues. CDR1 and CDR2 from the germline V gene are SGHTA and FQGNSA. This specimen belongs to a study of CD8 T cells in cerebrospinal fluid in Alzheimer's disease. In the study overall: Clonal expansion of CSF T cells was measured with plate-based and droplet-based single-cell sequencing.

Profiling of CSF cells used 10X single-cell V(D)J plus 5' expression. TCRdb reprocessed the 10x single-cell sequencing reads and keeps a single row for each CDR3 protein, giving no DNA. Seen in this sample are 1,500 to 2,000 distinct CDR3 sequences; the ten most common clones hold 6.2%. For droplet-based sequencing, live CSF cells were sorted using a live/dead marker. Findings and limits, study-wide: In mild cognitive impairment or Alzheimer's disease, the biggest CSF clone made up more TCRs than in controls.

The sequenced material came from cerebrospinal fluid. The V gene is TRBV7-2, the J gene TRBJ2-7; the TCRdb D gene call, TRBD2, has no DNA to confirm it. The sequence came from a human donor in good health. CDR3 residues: CASSLSGRPEGAYEQYF.